These 23 T cell receptor beta chains share one sample of origin, sequenced in a study of cytomegalovirus exposure and HLA in healthy donors. Use of 60 Vbeta and 13 Jbeta primers characterized the PCR. Some clones are missing from TCRdb's copy, which holds only in-frame ones; the method was immunoSEQ multiplex PCR. The sample records approximately 130,000 clones, around 77% being singletons. The sequencing input was PBMCs. These receptors all stem from a man over 45 in good health and CMV-seronegative.

V is TRBV2 and J is TRBJ2-7; D gene uncertain. The ends were cut back, 5 bases at V and 4 bases at J, with 6 bases in the middle. This CDR3 spans 11 amino acids. From germline, CDR1 is SNHLY and CDR2 FYNNEI. CDR3 sequence reads: CASSSHYEQYF. CDR3 in DNA: TGTGCCAGCAGTTCCCATTACGAGCAGTACTTC.

This clone has a single count. V gene TRBV2 combines with J gene TRBJ1-4; D is uncertain. V lost 6 bases, J lost 3 bases, and 14 bases lay in between. CDR1 and CDR2 from the germline V gene are SNHLY and FYNNEI. The CDR3 loop spans 15 amino acids. Written as DNA, the CDR3 is TGTGCCAGCAGCCGGGAGGCCGGGGCTAATGAAAAACTGTTTTTT. This codes for CASSREAGANEKLFF.

The rearrangement links TRBV2 to TRBJ1-5, with 8 bases lining up with TRBD1. V was clipped by 6 bases and J by 6 bases; unmatched bases: 7. The length of the CDR3 is 14 residues. The germline V gene encodes CDR1 SNHLY and CDR2 FYNNEI. CDR3 coding DNA: TGTGCCAGCAGCGGGACAGGAGAAATTCAGCCCCAGCATTTT. Protein: CASSGTGEIQPQHF.

This chain joins TRBV14 and TRBJ2-1, with D possibly matching TRBD2 (6 bases). Trimming took off 4 bases at V and 6 bases at J, with 22 bases between the two ends. The CDR3 length is 17 residues. Germline V gene data show CDR1 as SGHDN and CDR2 as FVKESK. For the CDR3, the DNA is TGTGCCAGCAGCCTGGAATCTCTAGCGTCCTCGGGCAATGAGCAGTTCTTC. It yields the protein CASSLESLASSGNEQFF.

The rearrangement joins TRBV10-3 to TRBJ2-7; D is possibly TRBD1 (5 bases). The V gene lost 2 bases and the J gene lost 5 bases, with 7 bases spanning the gap. The CDR3 extends over 12 amino acids. Germline CDR1 and CDR2: ENHRY and SYGVKD. CDR3 nucleotides: TGTGCCATCAGTGAGGACAGCGACGAGCAGTACTTC. It encodes CAISEDSDEQYF.

This clone was observed a handful of times. CDR3 sequence: CASSVAAGGIGETQYF. In DNA form, the CDR3 reads TGTGCCAGCAGCGTAGCAGCGGGAGGGATTGGAGAGACCCAGTACTTC. This chain connects TRBV9 to TRBJ2-5, with TRBD2 identical over 10 bases. Germline CDR1 reads SGDLS; CDR2 reads YYNGEE. V trimming: 0 bases; J trimming: 4 bases; junction bases outside the gene matches: 6. There are 16 residues in the CDR3.

The chain employs TRBV5-1 and TRBJ2-2, with D possibly being TRBD2 (5 bases). Trimming shortened V by 5 bases and J by 6 bases, and 14 bases separated the two germline ends. This CDR3 comprises 14 residues. The V gene's germline CDR1 is SGHRS and CDR2 YFSETQ. In DNA, the CDR3 is TGCGCCAGCAGTCCCGGGGAATCAGCCGGGGAGCTGTTTTTT. Its protein product is CASSPGESAGELFF.

This clone has a single count. The rearrangement links TRBV29-1 to TRBJ2-4, with D possibly being TRBD2 (5 bases). With 4 bases removed from V and 8 bases from J, the gap between germline ends came to 21 bases. Germline CDR1 SQVTM, CDR2 ANQGSEA. This CDR3 is 15 amino acids long. The CDR3 loop reads CSVARNSRTGDIQYF. CDR3 sequence (DNA): TGCAGCGTTGCCCGGAACAGTCGGACTGGGGACATTCAGTACTTC.

This clone was detected only a few times. This rearrangement joins TRBV7-2 to TRBJ2-1; weak D call: TRBD2 (5 bases). The CDR3 runs 15 residues. The germline gives CDR1 SGHTA, CDR2 FQGNSA. Trimming took off 2 bases at V and 8 bases at J, with 16 bases between the two ends. The CDR3 spells CASSLQPIAGDEQFF. DNA of the CDR3: TGTGCCAGCAGCTTACAGCCCATTGCCGGGGATGAGCAGTTCTTC.

By share, this clone ranks as medium-sized. The genes are TRBV11-2 and TRBJ1-1, with D uncertain. The CDR3 is 15 amino acids. With 5 bases removed from V and 4 bases from J, the gap between germline ends came to 17 bases. Per the germline V gene, CDR1 is SGHAT and CDR2 is FQNNGV. The CDR3 nucleotides read TGTGCCAGCAGCCCTCGAGGTGTAACGGGCACTGAAGCTTTCTTT. Its protein product is CASSPRGVTGTEAFF. The full variable domain, completed using reference TRBV11-2 and TRBJ1-1, is EAGVAQSPRYKIIEKRQSVAFWCNPISGHATLYWYQQILGQGPKLLIQFQNNGVVDDSQLPKDRFSAERLKGVDSTLKIQPAKLEDSAVYLCASSPRGVTGTEAFFGQGTRLTVV.

This sequence joins TRBV4-3 and TRBJ2-5; D perhaps matches TRBD1 (5 bases). Germline CDR1 and CDR2: LGHNA and YSLEER. CDR3 length: 17 amino acids. With 3 bases removed from V and 2 bases from J, the gap between germline ends came to 19 bases. The CDR3 here is CASSQEYQGSLQETQYF. The CDR3 DNA follows: TGCGCCAGCAGCCAGGAGTATCAGGGTAGTCTACAAGAGACCCAGTACTTC.

V gene TRBV19 combines with J gene TRBJ1-1; possibly TRBD1 for D (5 bases). The CDR3 contains 12 residues. Looked up from germline, CDR1 is LNHDA and CDR2 is SQIVND (reference sequence). V lost 9 bases and J lost 1, with 9 bases in between. In DNA form, the CDR3 reads TGTGCCAGCACGGGGGAGAACACTGAAGCTTTCTTT. Translated, it gives CASTGENTEAFF.

V gene TRBV4-3 combines with J gene TRBJ2-1, with 9 bases that match TRBD2. V dropped 8 bases and J dropped 0; count of bases not matched to a gene: 5. Germline CDR1 and CDR2: LGHNA and YSLEER. The CDR3 is 15 amino acids. The CDR3 protein is CASGNSGSSYNEQFF. CDR3 DNA: TGCGCCAGCGGCAATAGCGGGAGCTCCTACAATGAGCAGTTCTTC.

This clone was seen only once. The chain recombines TRBV27 with TRBJ1-2; 12 bases are a match to TRBD1. The germline V gene has CDR1 MNHEY and CDR2 SMNVEV (reference sequence). The CDR3 loop spans 14 amino acids. V shed 5 bases, J shed 7 bases, and the junction held 5 bases outside the gene matches. CDR3 protein: CASSTGTGGGGYTF. The CDR3 DNA is TGTGCCAGCAGTACCGGGACAGGGGGCGGTGGCTACACCTTC.

This clone appeared a single time. The chain employs TRBV28 and TRBJ1-5; 9 bases are a match to TRBD1. Germline V gene lookup returns CDR1 MDHEN and CDR2 SYDVKM. The CDR3 consists of 14 residues. V was pared by 5 bases and J by 7 bases, with 6 bases of the junction left unmatched. Here the CDR3 reads CASSEGQGKQPQHF. CDR3 sequence (DNA): TGTGCCAGCAGTGAAGGACAGGGGAAGCAGCCCCAGCATTTT.

This chain uses TRBV18 with TRBJ2-1, with 8 positions matching TRBD1. J gave up 5 bases and V 6 bases, and 9 bases lay outside the gene matches. The CDR3 is made up of 15 amino acids. CDR1 is KGHSH, CDR2 LQKENI, per germline. For the CDR3, the DNA is TGTGCCAGCTCCCGTGGACAGGGACGCAACAATGAGCAGTTCTTC. Translated: CASSRGQGRNNEQFF.

V and J are TRBV7-2 and TRBJ1-1, with unresolved D. The CDR3 runs 16 residues. Trimming pared 2 bases from V and 1 base from J, leaving 14 bases between. CDR1 and CDR2 (germline): SGHTA, FQGNSA. CDR3 DNA sequence: TGTGCCAGCAGCTTAATCCCCCAGGCAGGGAACACTGAAGCTTTCTTT. It translates to CASSLIPQAGNTEAFF.

This chain connects TRBV6-5 to TRBJ1-4; TRBD1 might be the D (6 bases). Germline-derived CDR1 and CDR2 are MNHEY and SVGAGI. CDR3 length: 15 residues. V was cut by 0 bases and J by 11 bases, with 16 bases left in between. CDR3 sequence reads: CASSYSPQGPEKLFF. CDR3 bases: TGTGCCAGCAGTTACTCACCACAGGGTCCTGAGAAACTGTTTTTT.

The chain links TRBV5-8 to TRBJ2-4; a weak D match, TRBD2 (6 bases). With 0 bases removed from V and 2 bases from J, the gap between germline ends came to 9 bases. The CDR3 sequence is 15 residues long. The germline gives CDR1 SGHTS, CDR2 YDEGEE. Written as DNA, the CDR3 is TGTGCCAGCAGCTTGGGGGGCGGGACCAAAAACATTCAGTACTTC. Protein product: CASSLGGGTKNIQYF.

The chain employs TRBV6-1 and TRBJ2-2, with D perhaps TRBD1 (5 bases). V gave up 3 bases and J gave up 7 bases, with 12 bases separating them. The CDR3 runs 14 residues. Germline CDR1 MNHNS, CDR2 SASEGT. CDR3 sequence (DNA): TGTGCCAGCAGTGAGTTGACAGATATCGGGGAGCTGTTTTTT. Amino acid sequence: CASSELTDIGELFF.

The gene calls are TRBV7-9 and TRBJ2-3, with 10 bases aligning to TRBD2. Trimming at V came to 2 bases and at J to 5 bases, leaving 7 bases not matched to a gene. The CDR3 length is 16 residues. CDR1 SEHNR and CDR2 FQNEAQ come from the germline V gene (reference sequence). The CDR3 loop is CASSLHLAGAGDTQYF. For the CDR3, the DNA is TGTGCCAGCAGCTTACACCTAGCGGGAGCGGGAGATACGCAGTATTTT.

The sample holds a few counts of this clone. The chain combines TRBV19 with TRBJ1-1; unclear D gene. The V end was cut by 3 bases, the J end by 8 bases, with 13 bases between. This CDR3 region has 13 residues. CDR1 is LNHDA, CDR2 SQIVND, per germline (reference sequence). The CDR3 region is CASSIGLSTEAFF. CDR3 bases: TGTGCCAGTAGTATCGGACTCAGTACCGAAGCTTTCTTT.

The chain recombines TRBV27 with TRBJ2-5, with D perhaps matching TRBD1 (5 bases). Germline CDR1 is MNHEY and CDR2 is SMNVEV (reference sequence). CDR3 length equals 17 residues. Trimming shortened V by 2 bases and J by 5 bases, and 21 bases separated the two germline ends. As DNA, the CDR3 is TGTGCCAGCAGTTTACAGGGCAGATTTCAGGGTTTTGAGACCCAGTACTTC. This codes for CASSLQGRFQGFETQYF.